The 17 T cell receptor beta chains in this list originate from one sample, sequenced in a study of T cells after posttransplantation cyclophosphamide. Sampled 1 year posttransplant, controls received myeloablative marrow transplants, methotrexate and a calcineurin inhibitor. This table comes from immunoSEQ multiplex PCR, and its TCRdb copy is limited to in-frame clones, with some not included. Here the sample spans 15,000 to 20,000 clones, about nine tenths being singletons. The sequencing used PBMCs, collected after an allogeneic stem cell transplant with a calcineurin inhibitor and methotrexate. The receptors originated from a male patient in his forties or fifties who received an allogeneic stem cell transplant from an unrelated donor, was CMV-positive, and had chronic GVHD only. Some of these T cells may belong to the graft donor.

CDR3 region: CASSQEGGYETQYF. CDR3 coding DNA: TGTGCCAGCAGCCAAGAGGGAGGGTATGAGACCCAGTACTTC. V gene TRBV11-2 combines with J gene TRBJ2-5; TRBD2 matches 7 bases. Trimming removed 5 bases from V and 5 bases from J; junction bases left unmatched: 8. This CDR3 spans 14 amino acids. Per germline, CDR1 SGHAT and CDR2 FQNNGV.

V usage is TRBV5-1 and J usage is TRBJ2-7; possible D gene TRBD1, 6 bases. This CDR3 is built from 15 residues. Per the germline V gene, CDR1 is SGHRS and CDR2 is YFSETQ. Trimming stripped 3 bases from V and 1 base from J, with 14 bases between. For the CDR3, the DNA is TGCGCCAGCAGCTCTCAGGGGATACATTCCTACGAGCAGTACTTC. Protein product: CASSSQGIHSYEQYF.

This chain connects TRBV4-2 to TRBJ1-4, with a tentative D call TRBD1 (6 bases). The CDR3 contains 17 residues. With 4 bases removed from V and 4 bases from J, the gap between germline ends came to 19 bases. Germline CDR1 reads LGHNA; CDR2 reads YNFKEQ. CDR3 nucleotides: TGTGCCAGCAGCCGAAACTCAACAGGGTTCAGTAATGAAAAACTGTTTTTT. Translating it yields CASSRNSTGFSNEKLFF.

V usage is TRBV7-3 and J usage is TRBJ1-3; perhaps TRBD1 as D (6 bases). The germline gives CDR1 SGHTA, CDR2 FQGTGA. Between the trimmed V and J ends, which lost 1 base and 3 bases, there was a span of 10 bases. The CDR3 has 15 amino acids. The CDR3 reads CASSLSGGFGNTIYF. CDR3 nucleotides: TGTGCCAGCAGCTTAAGCGGGGGCTTTGGAAACACCATATATTTT.

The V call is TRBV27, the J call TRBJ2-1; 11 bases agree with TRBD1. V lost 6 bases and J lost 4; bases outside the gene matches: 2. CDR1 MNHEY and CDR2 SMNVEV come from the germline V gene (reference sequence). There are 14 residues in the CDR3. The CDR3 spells CASSGQGAYNEQFF. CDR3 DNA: TGTGCCAGCAGCGGACAGGGGGCATACAATGAGCAGTTCTTC.

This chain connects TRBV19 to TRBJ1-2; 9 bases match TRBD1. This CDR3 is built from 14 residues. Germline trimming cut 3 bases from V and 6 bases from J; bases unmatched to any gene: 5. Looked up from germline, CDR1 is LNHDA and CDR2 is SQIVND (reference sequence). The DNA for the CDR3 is TGTGCCAGTAGTATCGGACAGGGGCCTAATGGCTACACCTTC. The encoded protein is CASSIGQGPNGYTF.

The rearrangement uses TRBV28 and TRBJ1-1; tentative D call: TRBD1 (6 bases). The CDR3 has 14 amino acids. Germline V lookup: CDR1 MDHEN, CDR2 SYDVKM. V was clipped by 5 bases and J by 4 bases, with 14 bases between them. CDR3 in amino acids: CASSPSGGGTEAFF. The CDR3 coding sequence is TGTGCCAGCAGTCCCTCGGGAGGGGGCACTGAAGCTTTCTTT. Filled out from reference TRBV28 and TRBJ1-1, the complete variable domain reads DVKVTQSSRYLVKRTGEKVFLECVQDMDHENMFWYRQDPGLGLRLIYFSYDVKMKEKGDIPEGYSVSREKKERFSLILESASTNQTSMYLCASSPSGGGTEAFFGQGTRLTVV.

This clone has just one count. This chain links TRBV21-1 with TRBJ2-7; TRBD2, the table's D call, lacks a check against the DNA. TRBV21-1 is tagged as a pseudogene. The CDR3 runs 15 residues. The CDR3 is CASRTTGTSPSEQYF. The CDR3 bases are TGTGCCAGCAGAACCACGGGGACTAGCCCTAGCGAGCAGTACTTC.

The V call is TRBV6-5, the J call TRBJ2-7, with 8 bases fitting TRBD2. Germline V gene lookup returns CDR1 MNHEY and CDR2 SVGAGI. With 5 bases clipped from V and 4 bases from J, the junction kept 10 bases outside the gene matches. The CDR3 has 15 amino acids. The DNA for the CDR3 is TGTGCCAGCAGTCTACACACCGGGACTAGATACGAGCAGTACTTC. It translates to CASSLHTGTRYEQYF.

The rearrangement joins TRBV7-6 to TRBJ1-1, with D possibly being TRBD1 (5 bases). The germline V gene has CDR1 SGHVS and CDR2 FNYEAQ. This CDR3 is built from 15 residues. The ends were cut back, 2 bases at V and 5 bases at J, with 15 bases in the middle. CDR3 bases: TGTGCCAGCAGCTTATGGGGGGGGACGGTAACTGAAGCTTTCTTT. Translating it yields CASSLWGGTVTEAFF.

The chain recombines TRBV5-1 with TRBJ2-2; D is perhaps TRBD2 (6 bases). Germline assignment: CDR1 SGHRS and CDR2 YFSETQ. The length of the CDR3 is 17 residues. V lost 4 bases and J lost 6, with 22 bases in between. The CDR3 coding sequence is TGCGCCAGCAGCCCCAGGCCAAGCGGGTTTGAGGCCGGGGAGCTGTTTTTT. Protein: CASSPRPSGFEAGELFF.

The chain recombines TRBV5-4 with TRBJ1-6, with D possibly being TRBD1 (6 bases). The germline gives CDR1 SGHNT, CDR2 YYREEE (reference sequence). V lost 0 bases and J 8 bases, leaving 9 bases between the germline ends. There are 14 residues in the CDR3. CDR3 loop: CASSLGRGDSPLHF. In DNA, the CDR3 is TGTGCCAGCAGCTTGGGCAGGGGTGATTCACCCCTCCACTTT.

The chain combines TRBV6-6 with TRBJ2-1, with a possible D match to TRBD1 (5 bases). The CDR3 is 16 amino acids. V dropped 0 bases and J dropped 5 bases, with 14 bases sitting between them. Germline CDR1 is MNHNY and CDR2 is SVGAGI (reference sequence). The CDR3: CASSYSAAGYHNEQFF. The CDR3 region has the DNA TGTGCCAGCAGTTACTCGGCTGCAGGGTACCACAATGAGCAGTTCTTC.

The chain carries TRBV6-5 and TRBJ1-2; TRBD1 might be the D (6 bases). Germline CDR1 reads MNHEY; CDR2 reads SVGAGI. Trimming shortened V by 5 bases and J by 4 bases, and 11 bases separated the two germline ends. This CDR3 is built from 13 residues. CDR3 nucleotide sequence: TGTGCCAGCAGTAAACTGGACAGCTATGGCTACACCTTC. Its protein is CASSKLDSYGYTF.

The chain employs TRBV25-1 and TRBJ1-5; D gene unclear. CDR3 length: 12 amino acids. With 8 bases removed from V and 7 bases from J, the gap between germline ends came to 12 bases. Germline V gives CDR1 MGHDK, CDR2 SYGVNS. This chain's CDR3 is CASGLNGQPQHF. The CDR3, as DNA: TGTGCCAGCGGGCTTAATGGGCAGCCCCAGCATTTT.

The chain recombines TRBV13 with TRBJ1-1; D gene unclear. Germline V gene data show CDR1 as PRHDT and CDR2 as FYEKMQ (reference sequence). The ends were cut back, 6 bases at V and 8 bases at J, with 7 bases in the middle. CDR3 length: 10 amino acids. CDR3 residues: CASSQEEAFF. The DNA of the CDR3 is TGTGCCAGCAGTCAAGAGGAAGCTTTCTTT.

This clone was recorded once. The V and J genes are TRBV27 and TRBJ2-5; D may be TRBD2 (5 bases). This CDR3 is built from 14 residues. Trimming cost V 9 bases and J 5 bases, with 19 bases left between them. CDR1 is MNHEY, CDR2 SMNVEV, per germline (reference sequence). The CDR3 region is CASLRLTTTETQYF. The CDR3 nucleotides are TGTGCCAGTTTACGACTGACGACTACTGAGACCCAGTACTTC.